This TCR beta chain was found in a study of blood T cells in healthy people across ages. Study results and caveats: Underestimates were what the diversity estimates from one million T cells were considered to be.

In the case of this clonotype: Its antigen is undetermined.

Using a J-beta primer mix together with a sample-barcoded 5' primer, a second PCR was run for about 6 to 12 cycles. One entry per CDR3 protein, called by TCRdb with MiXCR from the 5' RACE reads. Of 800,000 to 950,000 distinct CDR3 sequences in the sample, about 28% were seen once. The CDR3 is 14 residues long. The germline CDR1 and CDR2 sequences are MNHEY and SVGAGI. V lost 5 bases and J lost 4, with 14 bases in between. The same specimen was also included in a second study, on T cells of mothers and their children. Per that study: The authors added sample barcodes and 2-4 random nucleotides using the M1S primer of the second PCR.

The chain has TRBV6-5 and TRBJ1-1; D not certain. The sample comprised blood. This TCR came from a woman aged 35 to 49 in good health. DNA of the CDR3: TGTGCCAGCAGTAATTCGCAGTGGAGCACTGAAGCTTTCTTT. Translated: CASSNSQWSTEAFF.